The 15 T cell receptor beta chains reported below all come from one sample, sequenced in a study of Tregs in tolerant kidney transplant recipients. Generated by immunoSEQ multiplex PCR, the TCRdb table keeps only in-frame clones and is missing some. This sample has over 60,000 clones, with 85% to 90% found just once. Specimen: CD4+ T cells from blood, collected before the transplant. These receptors all come from a human donor who received a combined kidney and bone marrow transplant.

This chain uses TRBV30 with TRBJ2-2, with 10 bases lining up with TRBD2. The CDR3 is made up of 14 amino acids. V was pared by 5 bases and J by 3 bases, with 3 bases of the junction left unmatched. CDR1 is GTSNPN and CDR2 is SVGIG in the germline V gene (reference sequence). CDR3 bases: TGTGCCTGGTCGGGACTAGCGCACACCGGGGAGCTGTTTTTT. It codes for CAWSGLAHTGELFF.

The CDR3 nucleotides read TGTGCCAGCAGCTTAACTCCTAGACTAGCGGGAGAGACCCAGTACTTC. Translation gives CASSLTPRLAGETQYF. The V gene is TRBV7-3, the J gene TRBJ2-5, with 10 bases aligning to TRBD2. With 0 bases clipped from V and 4 bases from J, the junction kept 5 bases outside the gene matches. The germline gives CDR1 SGHTA, CDR2 FQGTGA. CDR3 length: 16 amino acids.

This chain connects TRBV7-9 to TRBJ2-7; 10 bases line up with TRBD2. V trimming: 5 bases; J trimming: 2 bases; junction bases outside the gene matches: 12. In germline, CDR1 is SEHNR, CDR2 FQNEAQ (reference sequence). This CDR3 has 17 residues. This CDR3 is CASSQKSGAGGPYEQYF. The CDR3 DNA sequence: TGTGCCAGCAGCCAAAAGTCCGGAGCGGGAGGGCCCTACGAGCAGTACTTC.

This sequence joins TRBV19 and TRBJ1-3, with 7 bases that match TRBD1. Trimming removed 7 bases from V and 1 base from J; junction bases left unmatched: 7. Germline values: CDR1 LNHDA, CDR2 SQIVND (reference sequence). The length of the CDR3 is 15 residues. In DNA form, the CDR3 reads TGTGCCAGTACCACGACAGGGCTATCTGGAAACACCATATATTTT. This sequence encodes CASTTTGLSGNTIYF.

V is TRBV19 and J is TRBJ2-7; 8 positions match TRBD2. Germline V lookup: CDR1 LNHDA, CDR2 SQIVND (reference sequence). The length of the CDR3 is 16 residues. The J segment lost 2 bases and the V segment lost 6 bases, leaving 12 bases of the junction unmatched. Here the CDR3 reads CASSYKGGGTAYEQYF. The CDR3 DNA is TGTGCCAGTAGCTACAAAGGCGGGGGGACTGCCTACGAGCAGTACTTC.

This chain links TRBV11-2 with TRBJ2-3; possibly TRBD2 for D (5 bases). The CDR3 has 12 amino acids. Germline CDR1 and CDR2: SGHAT and FQNNGV. Trimming took 5 bases from V and 2 from J, leaving 5 bases between them. CDR3 region: CASSRDTDTQYF. As DNA, the CDR3 is TGTGCCAGCAGCCGGGACACAGATACGCAGTATTTT.

The chain carries TRBV11-1 and TRBJ2-7; D is perhaps TRBD2 (6 bases). Germline V gene sequence: CDR1 SGHAT, CDR2 FQDESV (reference sequence). The V and J ends lost 3 bases and 1 base respectively, with 7 bases between them. This CDR3 has 13 residues. CDR3 nucleotide sequence: TGTGCCAGCAGCTTCGGGGGATCCTACGAGCAGTACTTC. Protein product: CASSFGGSYEQYF.

The CDR3 DNA follows: TGTGCCAGCAGTTACGGGACAGGGGGATCAGCCTACGAGCAGTACTTC. Translated: CASSYGTGGSAYEQYF. The J gene is TRBJ2-7, the V gene TRBV6-5; 11 nucleotides line up with TRBD1. CDR3 length: 16 residues. J was trimmed by 2 bases and V by 2 bases; bases with no gene match: 5. Germline CDR1 is MNHEY and CDR2 is SVGAGI.

V gene TRBV5-1 combines with J gene TRBJ1-1, with TRBD1 as a possible D gene (6 bases). The CDR3 loop spans 15 amino acids. The V gene's germline CDR1 is SGHRS and CDR2 YFSETQ. The V end was cut by 0 bases, the J end by 1 base, with 10 bases between. The CDR3 loop reads CASSLVEQGNTEAFF. For the CDR3, the DNA is TGCGCCAGCAGCTTGGTGGAACAGGGGAACACTGAAGCTTTCTTT. Filled out from reference TRBV5-1 and TRBJ1-1, the complete variable domain reads KAGVTQTPRYLIKTRGQQVTLSCSPISGHRSVSWYQQTPGQGLQFLFEYFSETQRNKGNFPGRFSGRQFSNSRSEMNVSTLELGDSALYLCASSLVEQGNTEAFFGQGTRLTVV.

J is TRBJ2-7 and V is TRBV19; 10 bases are shared with TRBD1. This CDR3 comprises 15 residues. Germline CDR1 LNHDA, CDR2 SQIVND (reference sequence). The V segment lost 6 bases and the J segment 3 bases; nucleotides outside the gene matches: 8. CDR3 loop: CASSPLRDRGYEQYF. The CDR3 DNA is TGTGCCAGTAGCCCTCTTAGGGACAGGGGCTACGAGCAGTACTTC.

The chain is built from TRBV25-1 and TRBJ2-2; D is perhaps TRBD2 (5 bases). This CDR3 region has 15 residues. Between the trimmed V and J ends, which lost 2 bases and 5 bases, there was a span of 12 bases. The germline gives CDR1 MGHDK, CDR2 SYGVNS. CDR3 coding DNA: TGTGCCAGCAGTGAAAAGCACACGGGGACCGGGGAGCTGTTTTTT. It yields the protein CASSEKHTGTGELFF.

This sequence joins TRBV7-2 and TRBJ1-5; 9 nucleotides line up with TRBD1. CDR3 length: 15 residues. The V gene's germline CDR1 is SGHTA and CDR2 FQGNSA. V shed 3 bases and J 3 bases; nucleotides not matched to a gene: 3. This chain's CDR3 is CASSLGTGFNQPQHF. The DNA for the CDR3 is TGTGCCAGCAGCTTGGGGACAGGGTTCAATCAGCCCCAGCATTTT. The variable domain in full, completed from reference TRBV7-2 and TRBJ1-5, reads GAGVSQSPSNKVTEKGKDVELRCDPISGHTALYWYRQSLGQGLEFLIYFQGNSAPDKSGLPSDRFSAERTGGSVSTLTIQRTQQEDSAVYLCASSLGTGFNQPQHFGDGTRLSIL.

This chain connects TRBV5-1 to TRBJ2-1; TRBD2 is a possible D gene (6 bases). V lost 0 bases, J lost 4 bases, and 8 bases lay in between. This CDR3 contains 14 residues. Germline values: CDR1 SGHRS, CDR2 YFSETQ. CDR3 DNA sequence: TGCGCCAGCAGCTTGGCGGGGGAATACAATGAGCAGTTCTTC. It encodes CASSLAGEYNEQFF. The full variable domain, in which reference TRBV5-1 and TRBJ2-1 provide the parts outside the CDR3, is KAGVTQTPRYLIKTRGQQVTLSCSPISGHRSVSWYQQTPGQGLQFLFEYFSETQRNKGNFPGRFSGRQFSNSRSEMNVSTLELGDSALYLCASSLAGEYNEQFFGPGTRLTVL.

The chain joins TRBV27 to TRBJ2-2; weak D call: TRBD2 (5 bases). Germline CDR1 and CDR2: MNHEY and SMNVEV (reference sequence). The germline V and J ends were trimmed by 1 base and 2 bases, with 8 bases remaining between them. This CDR3 comprises 15 residues. CDR3 amino acids: CASSLYGINTGELFF. The CDR3 DNA reads as TGTGCCAGCAGTTTATACGGGATAAACACCGGGGAGCTGTTTTTT.

This clone was counted a single time. The chain employs TRBV28 and TRBJ2-5; D might be TRBD2 (5 bases). The CDR3 runs 14 residues. The germline CDR1 and CDR2 sequences are MDHEN and SYDVKM. The V and J ends lost 5 bases and 5 bases respectively, with 15 bases between them. CDR3 in amino acids: CASSPLERVETQYF. The CDR3 nucleotides are TGTGCCAGCAGTCCCCTAGAGAGGGTTGAGACCCAGTACTTC.